The entry below gives a single T cell receptor beta chain sequence along with its context. No cognate antigen has been identified for it. Base-call qualities are not available, and no considerably larger clone is one nucleotide away. Taken from cysteine to phenylalanine, the CDR3 has 15 residues. Only CDR3 DNA is held: 45 bases, read in frame from base 1. Deletion took 4 bases off V and 0 bases off J, with a span of 10 bases between the germline ends. The germline V gene encodes CDR1 MNHNS and CDR2 SASEGT. This sample is part of a study of shared clonotypes between healthy human individuals (dated by TCRdb to about 2020). Regarding the study in general: The cohort comprised a couple of women and three men aged 18 to 49 years. Between about 0.94 and 8.9 billion PBMCs per donor were obtained by leukapheresis. To increase sequencing depth and limit assay-specific biases, TCR repertoire library preparation and sequencing were carried out by different laboratories using diverse techniques. Per donor, three plates each were used for CD4 naive and CD4 memory, two for CD8 naive, and one for CD8 memory. To estimate repertoire size and how much clonotype sharing occurs between individuals, the study deeply sequenced the blood TCR repertoires of 5 or 6 healthy adults. Study-level results and caveats: Naive subsets generally had larger estimated clonotype richness than memory subsets. Because the study included a small number of donors, the genetic and exposure-history diversity represented was limited. Even with the large sequencing depth, rarefaction of the sorted-subset datasets indicated that sequencing was incomplete. Only blood was sampled, and tissue TCR repertoires likely differ from those in blood. Pairwise subsampling led to the expectation that sequencing depth would affect the degree of clonotype sharing among donors. Across a few donors, about 5.2% of naive CD4, over 3% of naive CD8, approximately 2.5% of memory CD4, and 0.4% to 0.45% of memory CD8 clonotypes were shared. Compared with non-shared clonotypes, clonotypes shared by all four sorted-subset donors had higher generation probabilities.

Healthy HIV-negative adults with no recently reported acute infections or vaccinations were included as donors. All donors were Caucasian adults living in Nashville, Tennessee, USA. Magnetic negative selection was used to enrich CD4+ T cells, after which naive cells were positively selected on CD45RA and the negative fraction became the memory subset. Blood was collected by leukapheresis, and PBMCs were isolated by Ficoll-Histopaque density gradient centrifugation and then cryopreserved in liquid nitrogen vapor phase. Purity and quantity of every magnetically sorted T cell population were checked by analytical flow cytometry. From each sorted fraction, genomic DNA was isolated and quantified by UV absorbance on a Nanodrop 2000c. Using the deep immunoSEQ assay, multiplex PCR amplified TCR CDR3 regions from genomic DNA. For each cell subset, the extracted genomic DNA was distributed evenly across all wells of several immunoSEQ 96-well plates, and each plate served as one replicate. Each replicate PCR for sorted subsets received around 200 ng genomic DNA, equal to about 30,000 T cell genomes. Purified libraries were quantified with a Qubit 3.0 fluorometer, sized on a Bioanalyzer 2100, and re-quantified with the KAPA Library Quantification kit. A separate single-read 150-cycle Illumina NextSeq 550 flow cell was used to sequence each immunoSEQ 96-well plate. The authors' analysis ran thus. Because the immunoSEQ output held only junctional sequences and lacked quality scores, the filtering could not match the filtering applied to full-length reads. To assign V/J genes and CDR3, sequences were annotated against IMGT germline references using PyIR, a Python wrapper for IgBLAST v1.9. Reads were removed for weak V/J assignments (E-value above 1e-6), missing CDR3, stop codons, out-of-frame junctions, or ambiguous translated residues. V3J clonotypes were defined as sequences sharing an identical inferred V gene, J gene, and CDR3 amino acid sequence. To compute the percentage overlap between repertoires, the number of shared unique clonotypes was divided by the size of the smaller repertoire. Richness of each repertoire was evaluated using RTK rarefaction, the Chao1 estimator, and Recon v2.1 estimates of unobserved clonotypes. Generation probabilities for all TCRbeta clonotypes obtained by the gDNA method from a handful of donors were computed using OLGA. Not all clones reach the TCRdb copy of this immuneACCESS table, which keeps in-frame sequences only. Checked studies attribute under half of the gap to unresolved V genes and leave the rest unexplained. That table gives V, J and clone size, and the DNA gave D and trimming. The table for this sample lists approximately 2.3 million clones; 85% to 95% of them were counted only once. The top ten constitute around 0.4% of the sample.

Sequences were obtained from naive CD4+ T cells from PBMCs. Explained via the paper, the cell subset or site label denotes: CD45RA+ positively selected. The chain is encoded by TRBV6-1 joined to TRBJ2-1; the D gene identity is not certain. The TCR sequence derives from a man younger than 30 in good health. Some clones in this sample may be carry-over from other donors' samples. The DNA is TGTGCCAGCAGTGTCGGAATTAGCTCCTACAATGAGCAGTTCTTC. This sequence encodes CASSVGISSYNEQFF.